These T cell receptor beta chains were read from a single sample in a study of siplizumab effects on memory and regulatory T cells. TCRdb's table, derived via immunoSEQ multiplex PCR, lists solely in-frame clones and lacks some. This table holds 90,000 to 150,000 clones, roughly 95% found once. What was sequenced was non-Treg CD4+ T cells sorted from blood. All receptors come from a human donor in good health. Each CDR3 is given with its conserved first and last residue. Clone sizes are given selectively: once, few, many, or a class where the clone is expanded.

j_gene	v_gene	abundance	CDR3aa
TRBJ1-4	TRBV7-9	NA	CASSPLETKLFF
TRBJ2-7	TRBV18	NA	CASSSAELTYEQYF
TRBJ1-6	TRBV6-5	few	CASSRTENSPLHF
TRBJ2-3	TRBV5-1	NA	CASSLRTSGGLDTQYF
TRBJ1-2	TRBV5-6	NA	CASSLVGQGYGYTF
TRBJ2-2	TRBV4-3	NA	CASSQDKGTGELFF
TRBJ1-2	TRBV9	NA	CASSAWTEGDGYTF
TRBJ2-3	TRBV5-4	NA	CASSLADRGLDTQYF
TRBJ1-2	TRBV19	NA	CASTNLGSGGYTF
TRBJ2-5	TRBV29-1	NA	CSVERMGKPQQETQYF
TRBJ2-1	TRBV10-3	NA	CAISEISEGGEQFF
TRBJ2-7	TRBV2	NA	CASGIIAGGPHEQYF
TRBJ1-5	TRBV6-1	once	CASSKQGRNQPQHF
TRBJ2-7	TRBV14	NA	CASSTQGYEQYF
TRBJ2-1	TRBV10-3	NA	CAISESGSRASGGIYNEQFF
TRBJ1-5	TRBV18	once	CASSPRGQPQHF
TRBJ2-1	TRBV15	once	CATSRDGPELWGQTAQFF
TRBJ1-4	TRBV5-1	once	CASSPGQGNEKLFF
TRBJ1-2	TRBV6-5	NA	CASGSLDRAHGYTF
TRBJ1-2	TRBV9	once	CASSVGYRDYGYTF
TRBJ1-1	TRBV3-1/TRBV3-2	NA	CATRPEAFF
TRBJ1-2	TRBV28	NA	CASRDSTMDGYTF
TRBJ2-7	TRBV5-1	NA	CASSLGDSIGEQYF
TRBJ1-1	TRBV6-5	once	CASKNRDGEAFF
TRBJ1-1	TRBV29-1	NA	CSVEGGAAEAFF
TRBJ1-5	TRBV9	once	CASSGGGTTNNQPQHF
TRBJ2-5	TRBV11-2	NA	CASSADPGSQETQYF
TRBJ1-2	TRBV5-8	NA	CASSPGLLGPGYTF
TRBJ2-1	TRBV5-1	NA	CASSLTLGVPWNEQFF
TRBJ2-3	TRBV5-1	NA	CASSGRRLGPDTQYF
TRBJ2-3	TRBV27	once	CASSIYTSGVGDTQYF
TRBJ2-1	TRBV18	NA	CASSPTGPSYNEQFF
TRBJ2-1	TRBV5-1	NA	CASSGLGTSSYNEQFF
TRBJ2-3	TRBV7-2	NA	CASSLGGLTDTQYF
TRBJ2-2	TRBV19	NA	CASSVPSGSTGELFF
TRBJ1-2	TRBV25-1	NA	CASSHRVAGYTF
TRBJ1-2	TRBV7-2	NA	CASSLGQGASYGYTF
TRBJ1-2	TRBV7-3	NA	CASSLLGNYGYTF
TRBJ2-7	TRBV6-1	NA	CASSEGPYEQYF
TRBJ2-7	TRBV6-5	NA	CASTANRVEQYF
TRBJ1-6	TRBV18	NA	CASSPIDSPLHF
TRBJ1-1	TRBV7-9	NA	CASSLRTLNTEAFF
TRBJ2-3	TRBV5-1	NA	CASSSATPDTQYF
TRBJ1-1	TRBV5-1	NA	CASSSTDRPGTGKAFF
TRBJ2-3	TRBV25-1	NA	CASSERAGGSTDTQYF
TRBJ2-3	TRBV7-9	NA	CASSLTRGLADTQYF
TRBJ1-2	TRBV28	NA	CASRFIESRGRTF
TRBJ1-4	TRBV5-6	NA	CASSSLGKLFF
TRBJ1-3	TRBV6-6	NA	CASSYAVLDTIYF
TRBJ1-5	TRBV11-2	NA	CASSLKYGDRASNQPQHF
TRBJ2-1	TRBV4-1	NA	CASSQVGTASYNEQFF